This is a list of T cell receptor beta chains from one sample in a study of OX40 agonist ivuxolimab in advanced cancers. Measured with immunoSEQ multiplex PCR; TCRdb has only the in-frame clones, and not every one. The data contain some 70,000 clones, 75% to 90% of them seen just once; the ten biggest clones take up approximately 1.2%. Sequenced here: CD4+ or CD8+ T cells sorted from blood, sampled in a trial of the OX40 agonist ivuxolimab. These TCRs come from an adult with an advanced solid tumor such as melanoma, head and neck, liver or kidney cancer. CDR3s include the opening cysteine and the closing phenylalanine or tryptophan. The D gene is left open where the match is weak. Some rows mark clone size as missing; the rest say once, few, many or name a class of expanded clone.

>TRBV30|11|NA|NA|TRBJ2-7
TGTGCCTGGAGTAAGGGGGTCGAGCAGTACTTC
CAWSKGVEQYF
>TRBV7-9|15|NA|few|TRBJ2-2
TGTGCCAGCAGCTTAGCTACCACCCGGCCCGGGGAGCTGTTTTTT
CASSLATTRPGELFF
>TRBV2|15|TRBD1|NA|TRBJ1-1
TGTGCCAGCAGTGATCGGGACAGGGGGCAAAGTGAAGCTTTCTTT
CASSDRDRGQSEAFF
>TRBV10-3|13|NA|NA|TRBJ2-7
TGTGCCATCAGTGAGTCGGACTCCTACGAGCAGTACTTC
CAISESDSYEQYF
>TRBV2|15|TRBD1|NA|TRBJ2-7
TGTGCCAGCAGTGAAGGGCAGGGGGCAATATACGAGCAGTACTTC
CASSEGQGAIYEQYF
>TRBV10-3|16|TRBD2|NA|TRBJ2-2
TGTGCCATCAGGGGTGTAGCGGGGGCTTCCACCGGGGAGCTGTTTTTT
CAIRGVAGASTGELFF
>TRBV6-1|14|TRBD2|NA|TRBJ2-7
TGTGCCAGCAGGGGGACTAGCGGCTCCTACGAGCAGTACTTC
CASRGTSGSYEQYF
>TRBV23-1|12|NA|NA|TRBJ1-1
TGCGCCAGCAGTCAATCTTTGGCAGAAGCTTTCTTT
CASSQSLAEAFF
>TRBV5-1|14|NA|NA|TRBJ2-7
TGCGCCAGCAGCTTGGGGACAGCCGTCGGCGAGCAGTACTTC
CASSLGTAVGEQYF
>TRBV11-3|12|NA|NA|TRBJ2-5
TGTGCCAGCAGCTTGGGGGGGCAGACCCAGTACTTC
CASSLGGQTQYF
>TRBV6-1|18|NA|NA|TRBJ2-1
TGTGCCAGCAGTGAACTTACGGGTCTAAGTAGCTCCTACAATGAGCAGTTCTTC
CASSELTGLSSSYNEQFF
>TRBV2|12|NA|NA|TRBJ1-1
TGTGCCAGCGGGGCAGGAGAAGATAAAGCTTTCTTT
CASGAGEDKAFF
>TRBV5-1|15|TRBD1|NA|TRBJ1-2
TGCGCCAGCAGCTTGGGGGACAGGGCTAACTATGGCTACACCTTC
CASSLGDRANYGYTF
>TRBV6-5|15|NA|NA|TRBJ1-2
TGTGCCAGCAGCCCCGTGGCAGCAGCTAACTATGGCTACACCTTC
CASSPVAAANYGYTF
>TRBV5-1|14|TRBD1|NA|TRBJ1-5
TGCGCCAGCAGCTCAGGGGGGATCAATCAGCCCCAGCATTTT
CASSSGGINQPQHF
>TRBV5-1|14|TRBD1|once|TRBJ2-5
TGCGCCAGCAGCGCAACAGGGGGTGGAGAGACCCAGTACTTC
CASSATGGGETQYF
>TRBV5-6|14|TRBD1|NA|TRBJ2-4
TGTGCCAGCAGCTTCACAGGGGCCGCAAACATTCAGTACTTC
CASSFTGAANIQYF
>TRBV29-1|15|NA|NA|TRBJ1-2
TGCAGCGTTCCCGGGACAATTTTAAGGGGTCAAGGCTACACCTTC
CSVPGTILRGQGYTF
>TRBV6-1|13|NA|NA|TRBJ1-1
TGTGCCAGCAGTGAAGCCGGGCAGGGAGAGGCTTTCTTT
CASSEAGQGEAFF
>TRBV19|16|TRBD1|NA|TRBJ1-2
TGTGCCAGTAGACACACTTCTTCCGGGACAGGCTATGGCTACACCTTC
CASRHTSSGTGYGYTF
>TRBV7-2|15|NA|NA|TRBJ1-3
TGTGCCAGCAGCTTATTCCCAGACTCTGGAAACACCATATATTTT
CASSLFPDSGNTIYF
>TRBV5-6|15|NA|NA|TRBJ2-5
TGTGCCAGCAGCCTCTACCTGGACAGACAAGAGACCCAGTACTTC
CASSLYLDRQETQYF
>TRBV29-1|12|NA|few|TRBJ1-1
TGCAGCGCGGAAACAGTTAACACTGAAGCTTTCTTT
CSAETVNTEAFF
>TRBV4-1|16|TRBD1|NA|TRBJ2-3
TGCGCCAGCAGCCCGAAATGGACAGGCCGCACAGATACGCAGTATTTT
CASSPKWTGRTDTQYF
>TRBV4-3|18|TRBD1|NA|TRBJ1-3
TGCGCCAGCAGCCAAGAGGCCGGGACAGCCTCCTCTGGAAACACCATATATTTT
CASSQEAGTASSGNTIYF
>TRBV5-1|15|NA|NA|TRBJ2-2
TGCGCCAGCGAGGGTGGGGCAGTCCTGGCCGGGGAGCTGTTTTTT
CASEGGAVLAGELFF
>TRBV7-3|14|NA|NA|TRBJ2-3
TGTGCCAGCAGCTTAGGGCCCTCAGGAGATACGCAGTATTTT
CASSLGPSGDTQYF
>TRBV7-9|14|TRBD1|NA|TRBJ1-1
TGTGCCAGCAGCGCCGGACAGGAGAACACTGAAGCTTTCTTT
CASSAGQENTEAFF
>TRBV10-1|14|NA|NA|TRBJ2-1
TGCGCCAGCAGTGACGGACAGCCCTACAATGAGCAGTTCTTC
CASSDGQPYNEQFF
>TRBV5-4|15|NA|NA|TRBJ2-6
TGTGCCAGCAGCTTGTCGGGAGTTTCGGCCAACGTCCTGACTTTC
CASSLSGVSANVLTF
>TRBV4-1|17|NA|NA|TRBJ1-2
TGCGCCAGCAGCCCGCTCGGGCCGCACAGGCTTCAGGGTGGCTACACCTTC
CASSPLGPHRLQGGYTF
>TRBV10-3|13|TRBD1|NA|TRBJ2-7
TGTGCCATCAGTGAGGACAGGGCCCACGAGCAGTACTTC
CAISEDRAHEQYF
>TRBV15|17|TRBD2|NA|TRBJ2-3
TGTGCCACCAGCAGAGATGTAGCGGGGGGGCCGACAGATACGCAGTATTTT
CATSRDVAGGPTDTQYF
>TRBV28|14|TRBD1|NA|TRBJ1-2
TGTGCCAGCAGCACTGACCAGGGGGGGAGAGGCTACACCTTC
CASSTDQGGRGYTF